Following are 8 T cell receptor beta chains from one sample sequenced in a study of blood T cell repertoires in COVID-19. The repertoire was sequenced with immunoSEQ multiplex PCR; TCRdb's copy has only in-frame clones and lacks some. Of about 340,000 clones in the sample, almost 90% were seen once. The sample taken for sequencing was peripheral blood. These receptor sequences come from a woman between 70 and 85 years old with COVID-19, enrolled during active disease.

The chain employs TRBV19 and TRBJ2-5; the D gene is possibly TRBD2 (6 bases). This CDR3 has 16 amino acids. Germline V CDR1 and CDR2: LNHDA, SQIVND (reference sequence). The V and J ends lost 1 base and 5 bases respectively, with 17 bases between them. CDR3: CASSIAGTQARETQYF. In DNA, the CDR3 is TGTGCCAGTAGTATAGCCGGGACTCAGGCAAGGGAGACCCAGTACTTC. The variable domain in full, with the rest retrieved from reference TRBV19 and TRBJ2-5, is DGGITQSPKYLFRKEGQNVTLSCEQNLNHDAMYWYRQDPGQGLRLIYYSQIVNDFQKGDIAEGYSVSREKKESFPLTVTSAQKNPTAFYLCASSIAGTQARETQYFGPGTRLLVL.

The chain employs TRBV2 and TRBJ1-1, with D perhaps TRBD1 (5 bases). The CDR3 is 13 residues long. The germline CDR1 and CDR2 sequences are SNHLY and FYNNEI. Trimming took 6 bases from V and 0 from J, leaving 8 bases between them. This CDR3 is CASRQTVNTEAFF. The CDR3 DNA reads as TGTGCCAGCAGACAGACAGTGAACACTGAAGCTTTCTTT.

The rearrangement uses TRBV30 and TRBJ1-1; D gene uncertain. The CDR3 sequence is 14 residues long. The germline gives CDR1 GTSNPN, CDR2 SVGIG (reference sequence). Between the trimmed V and J ends, which lost 2 bases and 6 bases, there was a span of 16 bases. The CDR3 is CAWSSGLPGAEAFF. The CDR3 coding sequence is TGTGCCTGGAGTTCCGGACTTCCCGGCGCTGAAGCTTTCTTT.

The rearrangement uses TRBV7-7 and TRBJ2-3; 14 nucleotides agree with TRBD2. The CDR3 is 16 residues long. Per the germline V gene, CDR1 is SSHAT and CDR2 is FNYEAQ (reference sequence). Unmatched junction bases numbered 7, after V lost 5 bases and J lost 6 bases. In DNA, the CDR3 is TGTGCCAGCAGCGCCGGACTAGCGGGGGGTGGGGATACGCAGTATTTT. The encoded protein is CASSAGLAGGGDTQYF.

This chain uses TRBV19 with TRBJ1-5; 7 bases are shared with TRBD1. J gave up 7 bases and V 3 bases, and 6 bases lay outside the gene matches. Germline CDR1 and CDR2: LNHDA and SQIVND (reference sequence). The CDR3 sequence is 14 residues long. The CDR3 DNA reads TGTGCCAGTAGTATTTCAGGGGGTAAGCAGCCCCAGCATTTT. Protein: CASSISGGKQPQHF.

This clone was detected a few times. The chain combines TRBV27 with TRBJ1-2; D is possibly TRBD1 (6 bases). The V end lost 4 bases, the J end lost 4 bases, and 10 bases lay between the germline ends. Germline assignment: CDR1 MNHEY and CDR2 SMNVEV (reference sequence). This CDR3 region has 13 residues. The DNA for the CDR3 is TGTGCCAGCAGTTCCACAGGGACCTATGGCTACACCTTC. Translation: CASSSTGTYGYTF.

The genes are TRBV18 and TRBJ1-1; 7 bases agree with TRBD1. V trimming: 1 base; J trimming: 5 bases; junction bases outside the gene matches: 7. The CDR3 totals 15 residues. Germline CDR1 KGHSH, CDR2 LQKENI. The CDR3, as DNA: TGTGCCAGCTCACCACGGCGACAGGGTGGAACTGAAGCTTTCTTT. Protein: CASSPRRQGGTEAFF. The full variable domain, rest sourced from reference TRBV18 and TRBJ1-1, is NAGVMQNPRHLVRRRGQEARLRCSPMKGHSHVYWYRQLPEEGLKFMVYLQKENIIDESGMPKERFSAEFPKEGPSILRIQQVVRGDSAAYFCASSPRRQGGTEAFFGQGTRLTVV.

This sequence joins TRBV11-2 and TRBJ2-3, with 10 bases that match TRBD1. The length of the CDR3 is 15 residues. The J segment lost 2 bases and the V segment lost 5 bases, leaving 4 bases of the junction unmatched. Germline-derived CDR1 and CDR2 are SGHAT and FQNNGV. CDR3 nucleotide sequence: TGTGCCAGCAGCCCGGGGACAGGGGTCACAGATACGCAGTATTTT. This translates into CASSPGTGVTDTQYF.